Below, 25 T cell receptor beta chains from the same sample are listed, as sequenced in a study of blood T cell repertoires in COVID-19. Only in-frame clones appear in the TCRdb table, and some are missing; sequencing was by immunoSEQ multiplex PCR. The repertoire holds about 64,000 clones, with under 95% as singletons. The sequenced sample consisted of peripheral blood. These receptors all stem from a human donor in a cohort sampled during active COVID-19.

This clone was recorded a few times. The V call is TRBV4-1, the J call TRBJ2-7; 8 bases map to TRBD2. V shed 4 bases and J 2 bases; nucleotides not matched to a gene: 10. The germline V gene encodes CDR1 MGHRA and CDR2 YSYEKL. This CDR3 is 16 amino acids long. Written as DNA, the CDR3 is TGCGCCAGCAGCCTCAAAGGACCGGGACTAGCCTACGAGCAGTACTTC. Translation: CASSLKGPGLAYEQYF.

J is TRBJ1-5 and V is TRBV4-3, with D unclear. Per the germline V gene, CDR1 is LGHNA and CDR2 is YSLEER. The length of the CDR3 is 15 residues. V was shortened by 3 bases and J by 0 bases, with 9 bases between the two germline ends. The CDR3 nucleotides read TGCGCCAGCAGCCAGCAGGCGTATAGCAATCAGCCCCAGCATTTT. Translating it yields CASSQQAYSNQPQHF.

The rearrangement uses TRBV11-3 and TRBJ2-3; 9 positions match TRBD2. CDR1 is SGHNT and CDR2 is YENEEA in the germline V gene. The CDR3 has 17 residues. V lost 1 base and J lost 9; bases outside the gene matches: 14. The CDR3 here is CASSLGSSGRASGTQYF. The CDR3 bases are TGTGCCAGCAGCTTAGGTAGTAGCGGGAGAGCCTCGGGGACGCAGTATTTT.

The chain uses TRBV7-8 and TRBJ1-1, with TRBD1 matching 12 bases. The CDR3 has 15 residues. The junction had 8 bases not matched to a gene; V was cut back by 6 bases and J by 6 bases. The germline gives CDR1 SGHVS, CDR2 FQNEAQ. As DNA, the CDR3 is TGTGCCAGCAGGTCTACCGGGACAGGGGGCTCTGAAGCTTTCTTT. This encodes CASRSTGTGGSEAFF.

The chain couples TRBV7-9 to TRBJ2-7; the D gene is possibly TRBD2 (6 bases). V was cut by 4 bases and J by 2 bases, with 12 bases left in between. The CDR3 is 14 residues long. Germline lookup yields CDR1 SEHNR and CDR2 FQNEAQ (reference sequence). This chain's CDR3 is CASSSRDSTYEQYF. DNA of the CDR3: TGTGCCAGCAGCTCTCGGGACTCAACCTACGAGCAGTACTTC.

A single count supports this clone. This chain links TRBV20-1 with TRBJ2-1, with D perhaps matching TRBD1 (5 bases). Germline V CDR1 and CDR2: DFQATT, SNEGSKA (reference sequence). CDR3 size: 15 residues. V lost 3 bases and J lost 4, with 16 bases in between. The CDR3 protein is CSASSRGPIYNEQFF. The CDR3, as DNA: TGCAGTGCTAGTTCAAGGGGCCCCATTTACAATGAGCAGTTCTTC.

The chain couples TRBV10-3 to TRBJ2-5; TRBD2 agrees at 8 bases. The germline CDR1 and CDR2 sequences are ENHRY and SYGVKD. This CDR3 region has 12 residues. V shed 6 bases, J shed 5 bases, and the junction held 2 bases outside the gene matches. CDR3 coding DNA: TGTGCCATCAGGGCTAGCGGGGAGACCCAGTACTTC. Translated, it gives CAIRASGETQYF.

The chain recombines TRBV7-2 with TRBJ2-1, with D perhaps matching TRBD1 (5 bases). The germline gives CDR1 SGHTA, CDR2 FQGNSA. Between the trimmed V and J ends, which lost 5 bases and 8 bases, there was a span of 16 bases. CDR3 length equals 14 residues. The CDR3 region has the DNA TGTGCCAGCAGCCCCGCCCCAGGGTCTCATGAGCAGTTCTTC. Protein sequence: CASSPAPGSHEQFF.

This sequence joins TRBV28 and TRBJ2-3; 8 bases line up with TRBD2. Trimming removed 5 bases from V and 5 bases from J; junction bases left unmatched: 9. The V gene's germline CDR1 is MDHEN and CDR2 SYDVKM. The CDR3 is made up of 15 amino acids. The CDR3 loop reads CASSPPAGGGDTQYF. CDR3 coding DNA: TGTGCCAGCAGTCCTCCGGCGGGAGGAGGAGATACGCAGTATTTT.

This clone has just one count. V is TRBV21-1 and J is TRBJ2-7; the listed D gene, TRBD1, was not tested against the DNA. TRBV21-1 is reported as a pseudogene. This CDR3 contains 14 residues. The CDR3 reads CASSKVCQTYEQYF. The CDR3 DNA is TGTGCCAGCAGCAAAGTTTGCCAGACCTACGAGCAGTACTTC.

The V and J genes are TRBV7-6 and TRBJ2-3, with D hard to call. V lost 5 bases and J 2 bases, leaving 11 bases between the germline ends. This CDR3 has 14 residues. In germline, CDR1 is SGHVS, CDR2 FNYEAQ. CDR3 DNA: TGTGCCAGCAGCCCACGTGGGCCCACAGATACGCAGTATTTT. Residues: CASSPRGPTDTQYF.

The CDR3 DNA is TGTGCCGCCTCAATCGGGGGAAATGGCTACACCTTC. Protein sequence: CAASIGGNGYTF. The chain uses TRBV6-5 and TRBJ1-2, with D possibly being TRBD1 (5 bases). The CDR3 contains 12 residues. V lost 11 bases and J 6 bases, leaving 16 bases between the germline ends. Germline CDR1 MNHEY, CDR2 SVGAGI.

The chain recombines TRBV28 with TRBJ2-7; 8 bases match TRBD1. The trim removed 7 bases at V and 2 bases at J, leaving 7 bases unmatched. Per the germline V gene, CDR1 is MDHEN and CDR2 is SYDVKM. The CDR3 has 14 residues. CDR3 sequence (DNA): TGTGCCAGCAATAAACAGGGGGGTACCTACGAGCAGTACTTC. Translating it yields CASNKQGGTYEQYF. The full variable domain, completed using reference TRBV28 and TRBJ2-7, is DVKVTQSSRYLVKRTGEKVFLECVQDMDHENMFWYRQDPGLGLRLIYFSYDVKMKEKGDIPEGYSVSREKKERFSLILESASTNQTSMYLCASNKQGGTYEQYFGPGTRLTVT.

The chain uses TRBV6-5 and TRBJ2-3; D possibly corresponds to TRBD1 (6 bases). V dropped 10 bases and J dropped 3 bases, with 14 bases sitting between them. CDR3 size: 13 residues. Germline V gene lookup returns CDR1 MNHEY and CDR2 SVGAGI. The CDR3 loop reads CATARDKTDTQYF. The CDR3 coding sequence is TGTGCCACAGCCCGGGACAAGACAGATACGCAGTATTTT.

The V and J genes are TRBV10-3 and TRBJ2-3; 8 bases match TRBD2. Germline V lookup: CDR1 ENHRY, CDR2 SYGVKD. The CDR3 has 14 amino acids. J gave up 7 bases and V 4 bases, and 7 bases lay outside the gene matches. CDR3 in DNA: TGTGCCATCAGTGCGGGAGGGCCCTACAATACGCAGTATTTT. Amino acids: CAISAGGPYNTQYF.

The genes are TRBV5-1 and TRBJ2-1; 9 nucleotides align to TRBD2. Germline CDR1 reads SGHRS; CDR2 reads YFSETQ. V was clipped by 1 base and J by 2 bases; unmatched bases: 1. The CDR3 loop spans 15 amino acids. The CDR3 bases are TGCGCCAGCAGCTTGACTAGCGGGCCCTACAATGAGCAGTTCTTC. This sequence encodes CASSLTSGPYNEQFF. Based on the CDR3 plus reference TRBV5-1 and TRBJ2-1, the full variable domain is KAGVTQTPRYLIKTRGQQVTLSCSPISGHRSVSWYQQTPGQGLQFLFEYFSETQRNKGNFPGRFSGRQFSNSRSEMNVSTLELGDSALYLCASSLTSGPYNEQFFGPGTRLTVL.

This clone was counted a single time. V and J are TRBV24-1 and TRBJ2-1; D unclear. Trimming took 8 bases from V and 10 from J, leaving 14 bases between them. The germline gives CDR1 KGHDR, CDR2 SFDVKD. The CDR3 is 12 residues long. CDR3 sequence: CATTLTGGEQFF. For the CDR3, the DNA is TGTGCCACCACCCTTACGGGTGGCGAGCAGTTCTTC.

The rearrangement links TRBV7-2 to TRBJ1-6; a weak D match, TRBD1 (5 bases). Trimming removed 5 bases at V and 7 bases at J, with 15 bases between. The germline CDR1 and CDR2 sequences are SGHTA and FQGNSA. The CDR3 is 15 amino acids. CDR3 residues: CASSVTGTENSPLHF. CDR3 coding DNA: TGTGCCAGCAGCGTTACCGGGACTGAGAATTCACCCCTCCACTTT.

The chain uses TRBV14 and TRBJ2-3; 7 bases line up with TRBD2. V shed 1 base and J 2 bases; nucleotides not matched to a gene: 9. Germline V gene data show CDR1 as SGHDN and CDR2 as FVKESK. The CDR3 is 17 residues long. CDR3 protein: CASSQVSGGWITDTQYF. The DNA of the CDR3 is TGTGCCAGCAGCCAAGTTTCGGGAGGCTGGATCACAGATACGCAGTATTTT. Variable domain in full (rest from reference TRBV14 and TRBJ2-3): EAGVTQFPSHSVIEKGQTVTLRCDPISGHDNLYWYRRVMGKEIKFLLHFVKESKQDESGMPNNRFLAERTGGTYSTLKVQPAELEDSGVYFCASSQVSGGWITDTQYFGPGTRLTVL.

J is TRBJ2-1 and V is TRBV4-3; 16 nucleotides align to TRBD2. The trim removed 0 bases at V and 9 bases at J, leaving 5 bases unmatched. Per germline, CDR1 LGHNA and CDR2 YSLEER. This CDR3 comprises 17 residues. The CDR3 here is CASSQDGTSGRGSEQFF. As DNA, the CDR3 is TGCGCCAGCAGCCAAGATGGGACTAGCGGGAGGGGTAGTGAGCAGTTCTTC.

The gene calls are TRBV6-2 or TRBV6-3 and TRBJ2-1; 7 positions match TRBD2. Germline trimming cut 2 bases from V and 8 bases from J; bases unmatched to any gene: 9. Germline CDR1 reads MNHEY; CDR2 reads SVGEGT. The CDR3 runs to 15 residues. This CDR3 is CASSYRRVRGDEQFF. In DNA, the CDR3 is TGTGCCAGCAGTTACCGGCGGGTTCGGGGGGATGAGCAGTTCTTC.

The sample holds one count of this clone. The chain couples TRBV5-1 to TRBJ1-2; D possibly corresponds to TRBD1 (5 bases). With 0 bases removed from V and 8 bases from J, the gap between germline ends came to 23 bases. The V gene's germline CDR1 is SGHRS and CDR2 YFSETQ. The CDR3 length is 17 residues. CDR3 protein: CASSLVGGEGPREGYTF. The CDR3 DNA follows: TGCGCCAGCAGCTTGGTGGGGGGAGAGGGCCCGCGAGAGGGCTACACCTTC.

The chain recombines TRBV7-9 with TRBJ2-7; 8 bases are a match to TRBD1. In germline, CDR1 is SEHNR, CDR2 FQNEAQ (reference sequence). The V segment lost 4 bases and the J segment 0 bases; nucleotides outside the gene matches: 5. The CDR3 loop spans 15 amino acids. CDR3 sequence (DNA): TGTGCCAGCAGCTCCGGGACAGGAATCTCCTACGAGCAGTACTTC. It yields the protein CASSSGTGISYEQYF.

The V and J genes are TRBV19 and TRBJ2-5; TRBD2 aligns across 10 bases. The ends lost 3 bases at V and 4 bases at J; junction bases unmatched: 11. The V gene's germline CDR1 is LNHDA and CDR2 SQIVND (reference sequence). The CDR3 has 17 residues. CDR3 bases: TGTGCCAGTAGTATCCGGGGGGCTAGCGGGAGCAGAGAGACCCAGTACTTC. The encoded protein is CASSIRGASGSRETQYF. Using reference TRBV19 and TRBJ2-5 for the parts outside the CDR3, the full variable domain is DGGITQSPKYLFRKEGQNVTLSCEQNLNHDAMYWYRQDPGQGLRLIYYSQIVNDFQKGDIAEGYSVSREKKESFPLTVTSAQKNPTAFYLCASSIRGASGSRETQYFGPGTRLLVL.

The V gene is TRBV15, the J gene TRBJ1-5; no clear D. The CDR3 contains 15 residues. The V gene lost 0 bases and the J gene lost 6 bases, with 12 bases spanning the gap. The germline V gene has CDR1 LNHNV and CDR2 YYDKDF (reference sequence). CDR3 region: CATSRDLTAVQPQHF. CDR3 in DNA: TGTGCCACCAGCAGAGATCTCACGGCGGTTCAGCCCCAGCATTTT.